One and the same sample provided the 13 T cell receptor beta chains below, sequenced in a study of long-term antiretroviral therapy in people with HIV. Version v3.0 of the immunoSEQ assay ran at survey level. The assay was immunoSEQ multiplex PCR, and TCRdb's table has in-frame clones only and misses some. The table includes roughly 25,000 clones, 79% detected once. Sequencing used unsorted PBMCs, obtained 2.1 years after starting antiretroviral therapy. These receptors were collected from a man aged 25-40 years with HIV.

This clone has only a few counts. This chain uses TRBV19 with TRBJ2-1; D gene uncertain. The CDR3 is 13 amino acids. Trimming pared 11 bases from V and 5 bases from J, leaving 16 bases between. Germline loops: CDR1 LNHDA, CDR2 SQIVND (reference sequence). CDR3 residues: CASKGPLHNEQFF. CDR3 sequence (DNA): TGTGCCTCCAAAGGTCCCCTTCACAATGAGCAGTTCTTC.

V is TRBV6-6 and J is TRBJ1-5, with 8 bases that match TRBD1. The CDR3 runs to 15 residues. The germline CDR1 and CDR2 sequences are MNHNY and SVGAGI (reference sequence). V shed 4 bases, J shed 5 bases, and the junction held 7 bases outside the gene matches. The CDR3 spells CASSSGTGRDQPQHF. As DNA, the CDR3 is TGTGCCAGCAGTTCCGGGACAGGCCGAGATCAGCCCCAGCATTTT.

This chain uses TRBV28 with TRBJ1-2; tentatively, D is TRBD1 (5 bases). This CDR3 contains 12 residues. Trimming stripped 5 bases from V and 8 bases from J, with 12 bases between. Germline lookup yields CDR1 MDHEN and CDR2 SYDVKM. CDR3 in amino acids: CASSEGPGGYTF. The CDR3 region has the DNA TGTGCCAGCAGTGAGGGGCCGGGAGGCTACACCTTC.

The chain couples TRBV29-1 to TRBJ2-7; tentatively, D is TRBD1 (5 bases). Trimming cost V 4 bases and J 5 bases, with 12 bases left between them. Germline-derived CDR1 and CDR2 are SQVTM and ANQGSEA. The CDR3 is made up of 12 amino acids. CDR3 region: CSVVGRVNEQYF. CDR3 nucleotide sequence: TGCAGCGTTGTGGGCAGGGTAAACGAGCAGTACTTC.

V gene TRBV9 combines with J gene TRBJ1-2; 9 bases match TRBD1. This CDR3 spans 13 amino acids. In germline, CDR1 is SGDLS, CDR2 YYNGEE. The junction had 5 bases not matched to a gene; V was cut back by 3 bases and J by 8 bases. The CDR3 sequence is CASSDGQGYGYTF. CDR3 DNA: TGTGCCAGCAGCGATGGACAGGGGTACGGCTACACCTTC.

The rearrangement joins TRBV18 to TRBJ2-7; D is unresolved. V gave up 2 bases and J gave up 5 bases, with 7 bases separating them. There are 12 residues in the CDR3. The germline V gene encodes CDR1 KGHSH and CDR2 LQKENI. The CDR3 here is CASSPSSDEQYF. The CDR3, as DNA: TGTGCCAGCTCACCATCCAGTGACGAGCAGTACTTC.

The chain couples TRBV2 to TRBJ1-2; 10 nucleotides match TRBD1. Germline V gene data show CDR1 as SNHLY and CDR2 as FYNNEI. The V and J ends lost 9 bases and 4 bases, in that order; junction bases with no gene match: 5. The CDR3 loop spans 13 amino acids. The CDR3 loop is CASQGTGVYGYTF. Written as DNA, the CDR3 is TGTGCCAGTCAAGGGACAGGGGTCTATGGCTACACCTTC.

This sequence joins TRBV10-3 and TRBJ2-1, with 9 positions matching TRBD2. Trimming took 3 bases from V and 7 from J; bases not matched to a gene: 7. CDR3 length: 15 residues. Germline V lookup: CDR1 ENHRY, CDR2 SYGVKD. DNA of the CDR3: TGTGCCATCAGTGACTCGGGGCTAGCGGGAAATGAGCAGTTCTTC. Translating gives CAISDSGLAGNEQFF.

V and J are TRBV5-5 and TRBJ1-5; D not resolved. V lost 1 base and J 2 bases, leaving 10 bases between the germline ends. Germline V gives CDR1 SGHKS, CDR2 YYEKEE (reference sequence). The CDR3 has 15 residues. The CDR3 spells CASSLLGPGNQPQHF. The CDR3, as DNA: TGTGCCAGCAGCTTGCTAGGGCCTGGCAATCAGCCCCAGCATTTT.

The rearrangement uses TRBV5-1 and TRBJ2-3; D remains unclear. This CDR3 has 15 residues. V lost 4 bases and J 6 bases, leaving 18 bases between the germline ends. CDR1 SGHRS and CDR2 YFSETQ come from the germline V gene. The DNA for the CDR3 is TGCGCCAGCAGCGGGATGGCCGGCCTGGGGGATACGCAGTATTTT. Amino acid sequence: CASSGMAGLGDTQYF.

This clone has only one observation. The chain uses TRBV29-1 and TRBJ2-2; D unclear. This CDR3 has 13 amino acids. Germline V gene lookup returns CDR1 SQVTM and CDR2 ANQGSEA. V was clipped by 6 bases and J by 1 base, with 9 bases between them. The chain's CDR3 is CSVDFGNTGELFF. The DNA for the CDR3 is TGCAGCGTCGATTTCGGGAACACCGGGGAGCTGTTTTTT.

The rearrangement links TRBV7-3 to TRBJ1-6, with TRBD1 matching over 8 bases. Germline CDR1 SGHTA, CDR2 FQGTGA. The CDR3 loop spans 14 amino acids. Losses at the gene ends were 1 base for V and 10 bases for J; bases not matched to a gene: 3. CDR3 loop: CASSLRTGQSPLHF. CDR3 nucleotides: TGTGCCAGCAGCTTAAGGACAGGGCAATCACCCCTCCACTTT.

The CDR3 DNA is TGTGCCAGTAGTTACAACACAGGGGATGCTTTCTTT. Its protein is CASSYNTGDAFF. The rearrangement links TRBV19 to TRBJ1-1; TRBD1 aligns across 7 bases. J gave up 11 bases and V 5 bases, and 8 bases lay outside the gene matches. The CDR3 sequence is 12 residues long. Germline assignment: CDR1 LNHDA and CDR2 SQIVND (reference sequence).